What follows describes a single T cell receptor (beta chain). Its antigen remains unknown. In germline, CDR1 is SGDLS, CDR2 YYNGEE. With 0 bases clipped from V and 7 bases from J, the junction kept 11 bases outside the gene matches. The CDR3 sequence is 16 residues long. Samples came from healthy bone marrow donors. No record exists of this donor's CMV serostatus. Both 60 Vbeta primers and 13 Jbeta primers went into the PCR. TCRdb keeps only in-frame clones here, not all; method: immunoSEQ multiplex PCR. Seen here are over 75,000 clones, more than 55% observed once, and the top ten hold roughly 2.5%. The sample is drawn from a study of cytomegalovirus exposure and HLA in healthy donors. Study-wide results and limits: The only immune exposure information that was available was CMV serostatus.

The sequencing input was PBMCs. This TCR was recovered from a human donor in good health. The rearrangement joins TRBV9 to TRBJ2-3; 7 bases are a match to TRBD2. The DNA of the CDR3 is TGTGCCAGCAGCGTAGGGGCTAGCGGCGGGGTTTATACGCAGTATTTT. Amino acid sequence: CASSVGASGGVYTQYF.